This entry is about one T cell receptor beta chain. The antigen is unknown. Moderate-to-severe activity, CAS at least 3, NOSPECS at least 4 and duration under 3 months characterized donors with ophthalmopathy. Other autoimmune diseases, uncontrolled infections, pregnancy and lactation each led to patient exclusion. Trimming took 3 bases from V and 6 from J, leaving 11 bases between them. From germline, CDR1 is SNHLY and CDR2 FYNNEI. The CDR3 covers 13 residues. Investigators amplified TCR beta CDR3 regions from RNA transcripts. First-round RT-PCR with HTBI primers preceded a second-round multiplex PCR. TCRdb re-derived calls from the multiplex PCR reads in MiXCR, one entry per CDR3 protein. The table records 200,000 to 300,000 distinct CDR3 sequences, about 47% of them present only once. The data originate from a study of Graves' ophthalmopathy and Graves' hyperthyroidism. Turning to the study itself: Peripheral blood collection took place at initial diagnosis, before any treatment. General observations from the study: With a specificity of roughly 72% and a sensitivity of over 65%, the model predicted ophthalmopathy progression.

This receptor was obtained from an adult man with Graves' ophthalmopathy. The gene calls are TRBV2 and TRBJ1-1, with D hard to call. The source material was peripheral blood. The CDR3 spells CASSDRASPEAFF. In nucleotides, the CDR3 is TGTGCCAGCAGTGACCGGGCCTCACCTGAAGCTTTCTTT. The full variable domain, completed using reference TRBV2 and TRBJ1-1, is EPEVTQTPSHQVTQMGQEVILRCVPISNHLYFYWYRQILGQKVEFLVSFYNNEISEKSEIFDDQFSVERPDGSNFTLKIRSTKLEDSAMYFCASSDRASPEAFFGQGTRLTVV.